These 7 T cell receptor beta chains originate from one sample sequenced in a study of molecular identifiers for immune sequencing clone quantification. A single record per CDR3 protein comes from TCRdb applying MiXCR to the PCR reads. The data show some 580,000 distinct CDR3 sequences, roughly 27% seen once. Specimen: naive CD8+ T cells from blood, with Jurkat cell RNA spiked in. Noted subset: FACS-sorted CD8+CD4-CCR7+CD45RA+ naive T cells. Every receptor here comes from a human donor in good health. Some libraries in this study had Jurkat cell RNA spiked in.

The rearrangement uses TRBV4-1 and TRBJ1-5, with 8 bases fitting TRBD1. V shed 1 base and J 2 bases; nucleotides not matched to a gene: 1. The germline V gene encodes CDR1 MGHRA and CDR2 YSYEKL. The CDR3 covers 15 residues. CDR3 nucleotides: TGCGCCAGCAGCCAAGTGGACAGGGGCAATCAGCCCCAGCATTTT. Amino acids: CASSQVDRGNQPQHF.

This clonotype was observed many times. V gene TRBV12-3 or TRBV12-4 combines with J gene TRBJ2-3; 11 bases are shared with TRBD2. Germline trimming cut 4 bases from V and 1 base from J; bases unmatched to any gene: 1. This CDR3 region has 15 residues. The CDR3 DNA sequence: TGTGCCAGCAGTTGGGGACTAGCGGGCACAGATACGCAGTATTTT. Encoded protein: CASSWGLAGTDTQYF.

For this clonotype: A much bigger clone sits one base away, suggesting this may be a read error. The chain is built from TRBV28 and TRBJ2-2, with D possibly TRBD1 on 6 matching bases. Trimming pared 2 bases from V and 3 bases from J, leaving 13 bases between. CDR3 size: 16 residues. Germline V gene lookup returns CDR1 MDHEN and CDR2 SYDVKM. This CDR3 reads CASSLATGTYTGELFF. The CDR3 DNA is TGTGCCAGCAGTTTAGCCACCGGGACATACACCGGGGAGCTGTTTTTT.

On this clonotype itself: One base away lies a much larger clone, so this may be a sequencing read error. The chain employs TRBV12-3 or TRBV12-4 and TRBJ2-7; D is perhaps TRBD2 (5 bases). Trimming pared 11 bases from V and 0 bases from J, leaving 11 bases between. The CDR3 is 12 amino acids. CDR3 in DNA: TGTGCCGCGGGCAGTAACTCCTACGAGCAGTACTTC. Encoded protein: CAAGSNSYEQYF.

The chain employs TRBV7-6 and TRBJ2-2; 9 bases map to TRBD2. The CDR3 has 18 amino acids. The ends lost 3 bases at V and 5 bases at J; junction bases unmatched: 13. The germline V gene has CDR1 SGHVS and CDR2 FNYEAQ. CDR3 sequence: CASSFSLSGRDGTGELFF. CDR3 nucleotide sequence: TGTGCCAGCAGCTTTTCTCTTAGCGGGAGAGATGGTACCGGGGAGCTGTTTTTT.

Comment on this clonotype: A read error is possible here, since a much larger clone lies one base away. The rearrangement joins TRBV4-1 to TRBJ1-1, with D unclear. Trimming left V 2 bases short and J 8 bases short, with 15 bases between. The length of the CDR3 is 14 residues. The germline V gene encodes CDR1 MGHRA and CDR2 YSYEKL. Here the CDR3 DNA reads TGCGCCAGCAGCCAATATATCCCCCCGGGAGAAGCTTTCTTT. Translating gives CASSQYIPPGEAFF.

The gene calls are TRBV19 and TRBJ1-1; no firm D call. V gave up 2 bases and J gave up 2 bases, with 6 bases separating them. Germline values: CDR1 LNHDA, CDR2 SQIVND (reference sequence). The CDR3 extends over 13 amino acids. The chain's CDR3 is CASSIRFNTEAFF. In DNA, the CDR3 is TGTGCCAGTAGTATAAGGTTCAACACTGAAGCTTTCTTT.